A single sample gave rise to the 5 T cell receptor beta chains below, sequenced in a study of human T cells and chemical hapten exposure. MiXCR, run by TCRdb on the RACE reads, gives a single entry per CDR3 protein. The table shows about 39,000 distinct CDR3 sequences, with 9.5% to 15% occurring only once. Time point meaning: pre-sensitization, week 0. Documented treatment: therapeutic diphenylcyclopropenone sensitization with weekly scalp DPC. The specimen was whole blood, collected in connection with sensitization to the hapten diphenylcyclopropenone (DPC). Receptors originate from a woman between 25 and 40 years old with alopecia areata. Some clones in this sample may be carry-over from other donors' samples.

Many counts were recorded for this clonotype. The chain combines TRBV24-1 with TRBJ2-1, with 7 positions matching TRBD2. Germline CDR1 reads KGHDR; CDR2 reads SFDVKD. The CDR3 length is 15 residues. V dropped 7 bases and J dropped 7; count of bases not matched to a gene: 12. CDR3 sequence (DNA): TGTGCCACCAGCAAAGACGCGGGAGCAGGGAATGAGCAGTTCTTC. Residues: CATSKDAGAGNEQFF.

This clonotype was counted at least ten times. This chain links TRBV2 with TRBJ2-3; D is uncertain. V dropped 2 bases and J dropped 1 base, with 13 bases sitting between them. Germline V gives CDR1 SNHLY, CDR2 FYNNEI. CDR3 length equals 16 residues. The DNA of the CDR3 is TGTGCCAGCAGTGAATGGACCGGCCGGGGCACAGATACGCAGTATTTT. Translation gives CASSEWTGRGTDTQYF. The variable domain in full, completed from reference TRBV2 and TRBJ2-3, reads EPEVTQTPSHQVTQMGQEVILRCVPISNHLYFYWYRQILGQKVEFLVSFYNNEISEKSEIFDDQFSVERPDGSNFTLKIRSTKLEDSAMYFCASSEWTGRGTDTQYFGPGTRLTVL.

In this sample, this clonotype turned up many times. The gene calls are TRBV28 and TRBJ2-1, with TRBD2 matching over 7 bases. CDR1 is MDHEN, CDR2 SYDVKM, per germline. The CDR3 is 15 amino acids. J lost 2 bases, V lost 5 bases, and 6 bases had no gene match. The CDR3 nucleotides are TGTGCCAGCAGTCCCGGGGCGGGGGCCTACAATGAGCAGTTCTTC. It yields the protein CASSPGAGAYNEQFF.

This clonotype was seen ten or more times. The chain uses TRBV5-1 and TRBJ2-7, with D hard to call. The CDR3 length is 15 residues. V was clipped by 2 bases and J by 2 bases, with 14 bases between them. Germline assignment: CDR1 SGHRS and CDR2 YFSETQ. CDR3 amino acids: CASSLASSDTYEQYF. CDR3 nucleotide sequence: TGCGCCAGCAGCTTAGCTTCGTCAGATACCTACGAGCAGTACTTC. Based on the CDR3 plus reference TRBV5-1 and TRBJ2-7, the full variable domain is KAGVTQTPRYLIKTRGQQVTLSCSPISGHRSVSWYQQTPGQGLQFLFEYFSETQRNKGNFPGRFSGRQFSNSRSEMNVSTLELGDSALYLCASSLASSDTYEQYFGPGTRLTVT.

The CDR3 protein is CASSSHFPLGEQYF. The CDR3 coding sequence is TGTGCCAGCAGTTCACATTTCCCCCTGGGCGAGCAGTACTTC. This sequence joins TRBV28 and TRBJ2-7; D uncertain. The V end lost 4 bases, the J end lost 6 bases, and 16 bases lay between the germline ends. The germline CDR1 and CDR2 sequences are MDHEN and SYDVKM. CDR3 length: 14 amino acids.